These 22 T cell receptor beta chains share one sample of origin, sequenced in a study of T cell responses to AZD1222 COVID-19 vaccine. The data were produced by immunoSEQ multiplex PCR, yet TCRdb's version contains in-frame clones alone and is incomplete. The data contain around 100,000 clones, around 90% of them seen just once; the ten biggest clones take up roughly 1.7%. Sequenced material: peripheral blood, taken on day 0 of AZD1222 vaccination. The receptors here all came from an adult in good health.

V and J are TRBV7-6 and TRBJ1-1, with D tentatively TRBD1 (5 bases). V gave up 5 bases and J gave up 3 bases, with 13 bases separating them. There are 14 residues in the CDR3. Germline V gene sequence: CDR1 SGHVS, CDR2 FNYEAQ. The CDR3 coding sequence is TGTGCCAGCAGCACGGGACCCTGGGACACTGAAGCTTTCTTT. This codes for CASSTGPWDTEAFF.

The chain couples TRBV7-2 to TRBJ2-3; 9 positions match TRBD2. J lost 5 bases, V lost 3 bases, and 9 bases had no gene match. Germline CDR1 SGHTA, CDR2 FQGNSA. The CDR3 is made up of 16 amino acids. CDR3 in amino acids: CASSLWAGGPGDTQYF. The DNA for the CDR3 is TGTGCCAGCAGCTTGTGGGCGGGAGGGCCCGGAGATACGCAGTATTTT.

J is TRBJ1-6 and V is TRBV27; 7 positions agree with TRBD1. Trimming removed 5 bases from V and 3 bases from J; junction bases left unmatched: 4. This CDR3 spans 15 amino acids. CDR1 and CDR2 (germline): MNHEY, SMNVEV (reference sequence). CDR3 in DNA: TGTGCCAGCAGTCGGGACAGTAACTATAATTCACCCCTCCACTTT. It yields the protein CASSRDSNYNSPLHF.

The chain is built from TRBV29-1 and TRBJ2-7; tentative D call: TRBD1 (5 bases). The CDR3 is made up of 12 amino acids. CDR1 and CDR2 from the germline V gene are SQVTM and ANQGSEA. V was cut by 0 bases and J by 8 bases, with 11 bases left in between. The CDR3 DNA is TGCAGCGTTGAAGATGAACCAGGGAAGCAGTACTTC. Its translation: CSVEDEPGKQYF.

This chain connects TRBV3-1 (or the pseudogene TRBV3-2) to TRBJ2-7, with 13 bases aligning to TRBD2. The V gene end was trimmed by 3 bases and the J gene end by 0 bases; junction bases not matched to a gene: 8. The CDR3 sequence is 18 residues long. Germline CDR1 is LGHDT and CDR2 is YNNKEL (reference sequence). The CDR3 sequence is CASSHWTSGSASSYEQYF. The CDR3 coding sequence is TGTGCCAGCAGCCATTGGACTAGCGGGAGCGCGAGCTCCTACGAGCAGTACTTC.

The chain links TRBV19 to TRBJ2-1, with 7 bases lining up with TRBD2. The CDR3 length is 14 residues. The germline V gene has CDR1 LNHDA and CDR2 SQIVND (reference sequence). Losses at the gene ends were 7 bases for V and 0 bases for J; bases not matched to a gene: 3. CDR3 coding DNA: TGTGCCAGTACCGTAGCGGGCTCCTACAATGAGCAGTTCTTC. Translating it yields CASTVAGSYNEQFF.

V gene TRBV27 combines with J gene TRBJ2-7; D gene ambiguous. The V gene's germline CDR1 is MNHEY and CDR2 SMNVEV (reference sequence). The CDR3 is made up of 14 amino acids. The ends were cut back, 0 bases at V and 3 bases at J, with 9 bases in the middle. The DNA for the CDR3 is TGTGCCAGCAGTTTATCCACCCCTGGCTACGAGCAGTACTTC. Residues: CASSLSTPGYEQYF.

The J gene is TRBJ1-5, the V gene TRBV10-3; D gene ambiguous. The CDR3 spans 15 residues. Germline V gene lookup returns CDR1 ENHRY and CDR2 SYGVKD. V was cut by 3 bases and J by 2 bases, with 11 bases left in between. The CDR3 loop reads CAISDEVRGNQPQHF. In nucleotides, the CDR3 is TGTGCCATCAGTGATGAGGTAAGGGGCAATCAGCCCCAGCATTTT.

The chain recombines TRBV18 with TRBJ2-3, with 7 bases aligning to TRBD1. With 3 bases clipped from V and 1 base from J, the junction kept 4 bases outside the gene matches. The CDR3 has 15 amino acids. The germline CDR1 and CDR2 sequences are KGHSH and LQKENI. In DNA form, the CDR3 reads TGTGCCAGCTCACCGACAGGGCTAGGCACAGATACGCAGTATTTT. It is translated as CASSPTGLGTDTQYF.

V and J are TRBV19 and TRBJ1-3, with D unresolved. CDR3 size: 13 residues. Per the germline V gene, CDR1 is LNHDA and CDR2 is SQIVND (reference sequence). V was shortened by 7 bases and J by 2 bases, with 9 bases between the two germline ends. The CDR3 sequence: CASTPRAGNTIYF. The CDR3 nucleotides read TGTGCCAGTACCCCCCGGGCTGGAAACACCATATATTTT. Full variable domain (missing parts from reference TRBV19 and TRBJ1-3): DGGITQSPKYLFRKEGQNVTLSCEQNLNHDAMYWYRQDPGQGLRLIYYSQIVNDFQKGDIAEGYSVSREKKESFPLTVTSAQKNPTAFYLCASTPRAGNTIYFGEGSWLTVV.

The chain combines TRBV5-1 with TRBJ2-2; a weak D match, TRBD2 (5 bases). The CDR3 length is 15 residues. Germline assignment: CDR1 SGHRS and CDR2 YFSETQ. V was clipped by 0 bases and J by 5 bases, with 11 bases between them. DNA of the CDR3: TGCGCCAGCAGCTTGGACTCCAGAGGGACCGGGGAGCTGTTTTTT. Amino acid sequence: CASSLDSRGTGELFF.

The V call is TRBV3-1 (or the pseudogene TRBV3-2), the J call TRBJ1-1, with 7 bases that match TRBD1. The germline CDR1 and CDR2 sequences are LGHDT and YNNKEL (reference sequence). The V and J ends lost 0 bases and 2 bases, in that order; junction bases with no gene match: 3. CDR3 length: 15 amino acids. In DNA form, the CDR3 reads TGTGCCAGCAGCCAAGATAGGGGGCGCAACACTGAAGCTTTCTTT. Protein: CASSQDRGRNTEAFF.

The chain combines TRBV6-5 with TRBJ1-6; D gene ambiguous. The germline V and J ends were trimmed by 6 bases and 0 bases, with 6 bases remaining between them. This CDR3 has 14 residues. Germline lookup yields CDR1 MNHEY and CDR2 SVGAGI. CDR3 sequence reads: CASSRASYNSPLHF. The DNA of the CDR3 is TGTGCCAGCAGCCGGGCCTCCTATAATTCACCCCTCCACTTT.

The gene calls are TRBV5-4 and TRBJ2-3; 12 bases align to TRBD2. This CDR3 comprises 16 residues. With V trimmed by 4 bases and J by 4 bases, 7 bases remained unmatched. Germline V gene sequence: CDR1 SGHNT, CDR2 YYREEE (reference sequence). This CDR3 reads CASSGAGLAGPDTQYF. The CDR3 DNA reads TGTGCCAGCAGCGGGGCGGGACTAGCGGGCCCAGATACGCAGTATTTT.

J is TRBJ2-7 and V is TRBV11-3; D unresolved. The CDR3 totals 19 residues. Germline V CDR1 and CDR2: SGHNT, YENEEA. V lost 3 bases to trimming and J lost 5 bases, with 29 bases between them. In DNA form, the CDR3 reads TGTGCCAGCAGCTTCAGGACCGGTACCTGCACCCATATTACGGACGAGCAGTACTTC. It encodes CASSFRTGTCTHITDEQYF.

The genes are TRBV7-3 and TRBJ1-1, with D tentatively TRBD1 (6 bases). The V gene lost 2 bases and the J gene lost 1 base, with 14 bases spanning the gap. CDR1 and CDR2 (germline): SGHTA, FQGTGA. There are 16 residues in the CDR3. The CDR3 DNA follows: TGTGCCAGCAGCTTAGGGGGCATAAGGGGGAACACTGAAGCTTTCTTT. It yields the protein CASSLGGIRGNTEAFF.

The chain joins TRBV19 to TRBJ2-4, with D tentatively TRBD1 (6 bases). Per the germline V gene, CDR1 is LNHDA and CDR2 is SQIVND (reference sequence). The CDR3 has 15 residues. The V end was cut by 4 bases, the J end by 0 bases, with 10 bases between. As DNA, the CDR3 is TGTGCCAGTAGTAAAACAGGGATAGCCAAAAACATTCAGTACTTC. It codes for CASSKTGIAKNIQYF.

CDR3 in amino acids: CASRLGIINEKLFF. CDR3 nucleotides: TGTGCCAGCAGATTGGGGATAATTAATGAAAAACTGTTTTTT. This sequence joins TRBV28 and TRBJ1-4; D gene ambiguous. The ends were cut back, 6 bases at V and 4 bases at J, with 12 bases in the middle. This CDR3 comprises 14 residues. The germline V gene has CDR1 MDHEN and CDR2 SYDVKM.

This clone was observed a single time. The chain employs TRBV28 and TRBJ2-3; D is unresolved. V was shortened by 4 bases and J by 2 bases, with 1 base between the two germline ends. Germline CDR1 reads MDHEN; CDR2 reads SYDVKM. This CDR3 is built from 11 residues. As DNA, the CDR3 is TGTGCCAGCAGTTACACAGATACGCAGTATTTT. Its protein product is CASSYTDTQYF. Combining the CDR3 with reference TRBV28 and TRBJ2-3 gives the whole variable domain DVKVTQSSRYLVKRTGEKVFLECVQDMDHENMFWYRQDPGLGLRLIYFSYDVKMKEKGDIPEGYSVSREKKERFSLILESASTNQTSMYLCASSYTDTQYFGPGTRLTVL.

The J gene is TRBJ1-5, the V gene TRBV7-8; 9 bases are a match to TRBD1. The CDR3 loop spans 15 amino acids. V gave up 5 bases and J gave up 4 bases; unmatched junction bases: 6. The germline V gene encodes CDR1 SGHVS and CDR2 FQNEAQ. CDR3 sequence (DNA): TGTGCCAGCAGCCAGGGACAGGGCCAGAATCAGCCCCAGCATTTT. Amino acids: CASSQGQGQNQPQHF.

In DNA, the CDR3 is TGTGCCAGCAGCCCCGGTTTTGGTCTCGAGCAGTACTTC. This codes for CASSPGFGLEQYF. The genes are TRBV7-8 and TRBJ2-7; no clear D. The CDR3 sequence is 13 residues long. The germline gives CDR1 SGHVS, CDR2 FQNEAQ. Trimming took off 5 bases at V and 6 bases at J, with 14 bases between the two ends.

The rearrangement links TRBV2 to TRBJ2-7; possibly TRBD2 for D (5 bases). V lost 2 bases to trimming and J lost 6 bases, with 11 bases between them. CDR3 length: 13 amino acids. Germline CDR1 SNHLY, CDR2 FYNNEI. CDR3 in amino acids: CASSERLEAEQYF. For the CDR3, the DNA is TGTGCCAGCAGTGAACGGTTGGAGGCCGAGCAGTACTTC.